This T cell receptor beta chain was recorded in a study of PD-L1 blockade in urothelial cancer. Repertoires were generated with immunoSEQ multiplex PCR, while TCRdb's copy carries only in-frame clones and drops some. The table lists tens of thousands of clones, approximately 90% of them singletons. The CDR3 is 16 residues long. Looked up from germline, CDR1 is SEHNR and CDR2 is FQNEAQ (reference sequence). V was clipped by 5 bases and J by 4 bases; unmatched bases: 10. The material sequenced was PBMCs, taken around atezolizumab (anti-PD-L1) treatment. The chain combines TRBV7-9 with TRBJ2-5, with TRBD1 identical over 10 bases. This clonotype originated in a man aged 55 to 70 with urothelial cancer. The CDR3 spells CASSARTGGLRETQYF. The CDR3 DNA sequence: TGTGCCAGCAGCGCCCGGACAGGGGGGTTACGAGAGACCCAGTACTTC. The entire variable domain, with the rest obtained from reference TRBV7-9 and TRBJ2-5, is as follows: DTGVSQNPRHKITKRGQNVTFRCDPISEHNRLYWYRQTLGQGPEFLTYFQNEAQLEKSRLLSDRFSAERPKGSFSTLEIQRTEQGDSAMYLCASSARTGGLRETQYFGPGTRLLVL.